This TCR beta chain was documented in a study of blood T cells in healthy people across ages. Whenever a sample was processed, at least 6 million PBMCs were isolated. A J-beta primer mix and a sample-barcoded 5' primer were used in a second PCR of about 7 to 12 cycles. TCRdb reprocessed the 5' RACE reads via MiXCR and lists one record per CDR3 protein. The table records 1.5 million to 2 million distinct CDR3 sequences, around half of them present only once. Germline loops: CDR1 MNHNS, CDR2 SASEGT. With 5 bases removed from V and 0 bases from J, the gap between germline ends came to 19 bases. This CDR3 is built from 17 residues.

V usage is TRBV6-1 and J usage is TRBJ1-2, with a possible D match to TRBD1 (6 bases). The sample comprised blood. The clonotype originates from a woman in her thirties or forties in good health. The CDR3, as DNA: TGTGCCAGCAGTAAACTAGGACAGAAATCACCTAACTATGGCTACACCTTC. Amino acid sequence: CASSKLGQKSPNYGYTF.